Only one count was recorded for the clone carrying this TCR beta chain. Some clones are missing from TCRdb's copy, which holds only in-frame ones; the method was immunoSEQ multiplex PCR. The top ten hold 0.2% to 0.25% of the sample, which has approximately 100,000 clones, over 95% seen once. From germline, CDR1 is SQVTM and CDR2 ANQGSEA. V trimming: 6 bases; J trimming: 5 bases; junction bases outside the gene matches: 8. The CDR3 covers 14 residues. The sample originates from a study of technical replicates of blood from a handful of donors. The rearrangement joins TRBV29-1 to TRBJ2-3; 10 bases are shared with TRBD1. Source material: T cells isolated from PBMCs. The clonotype was recovered from a human donor in good health. The CDR3 is CSVPGTGDVDTQYF. The CDR3 DNA reads TGCAGCGTCCCCGGGACAGGGGATGTAGATACGCAGTATTTT.